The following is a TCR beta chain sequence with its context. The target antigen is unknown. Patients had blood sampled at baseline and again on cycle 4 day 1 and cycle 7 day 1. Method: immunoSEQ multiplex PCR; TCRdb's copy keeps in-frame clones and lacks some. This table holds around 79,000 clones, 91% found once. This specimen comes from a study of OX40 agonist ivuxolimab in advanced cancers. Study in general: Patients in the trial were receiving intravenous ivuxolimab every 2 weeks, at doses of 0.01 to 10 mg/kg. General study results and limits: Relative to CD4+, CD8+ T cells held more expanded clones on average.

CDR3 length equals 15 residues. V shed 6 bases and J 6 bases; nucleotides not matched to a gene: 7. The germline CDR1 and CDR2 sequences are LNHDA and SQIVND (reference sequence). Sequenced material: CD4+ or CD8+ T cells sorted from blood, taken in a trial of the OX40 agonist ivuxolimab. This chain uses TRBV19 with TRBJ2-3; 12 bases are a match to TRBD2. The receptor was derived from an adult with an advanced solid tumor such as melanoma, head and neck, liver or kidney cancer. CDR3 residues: CASRRLAGVSDTQYF. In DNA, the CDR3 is TGTGCCAGTAGACGACTAGCGGGAGTATCGGATACGCAGTATTTT.